The clone carrying this T cell receptor beta chain was seen just once. Antigen specificity is unknown. V dropped 4 bases and J dropped 0 bases, with 8 bases sitting between them. Germline V gene sequence: CDR1 MGHRA, CDR2 YSYEKL. The CDR3 runs 14 residues. The entry originates in a study of cytomegalovirus exposure and HLA in healthy donors. General observations from the study: The study recorded about 150 TCR beta chains that were cytomegalovirus-associated. Later on, analysis showed that most CMV-associated TCR beta chains appeared to be HLA-restricted. Reportedly, fewer N-insertions than the 666-donor mean appeared in an Asian-associated ancestry cluster in a later analysis. Common viral pathogens were later found to be apparently linked to several of the most significant clusters.

The PCR used 60 Vbeta and 13 Jbeta primers. Profiling relied on immunoSEQ multiplex PCR, and the TCRdb table lists in-frame clones only, not all of them. The sample records around 200,000 clones, approximately 79% being singletons. The source is a man between 18 and 29 years old in good health and CMV-seronegative. Specimen: PBMCs. The chain combines TRBV4-1 with TRBJ2-3; no clear D. CDR3 sequence (DNA): TGCGCCAGCAGCCTCAGTTGGAGCACAGATACGCAGTATTTT. Translating it yields CASSLSWSTDTQYF.